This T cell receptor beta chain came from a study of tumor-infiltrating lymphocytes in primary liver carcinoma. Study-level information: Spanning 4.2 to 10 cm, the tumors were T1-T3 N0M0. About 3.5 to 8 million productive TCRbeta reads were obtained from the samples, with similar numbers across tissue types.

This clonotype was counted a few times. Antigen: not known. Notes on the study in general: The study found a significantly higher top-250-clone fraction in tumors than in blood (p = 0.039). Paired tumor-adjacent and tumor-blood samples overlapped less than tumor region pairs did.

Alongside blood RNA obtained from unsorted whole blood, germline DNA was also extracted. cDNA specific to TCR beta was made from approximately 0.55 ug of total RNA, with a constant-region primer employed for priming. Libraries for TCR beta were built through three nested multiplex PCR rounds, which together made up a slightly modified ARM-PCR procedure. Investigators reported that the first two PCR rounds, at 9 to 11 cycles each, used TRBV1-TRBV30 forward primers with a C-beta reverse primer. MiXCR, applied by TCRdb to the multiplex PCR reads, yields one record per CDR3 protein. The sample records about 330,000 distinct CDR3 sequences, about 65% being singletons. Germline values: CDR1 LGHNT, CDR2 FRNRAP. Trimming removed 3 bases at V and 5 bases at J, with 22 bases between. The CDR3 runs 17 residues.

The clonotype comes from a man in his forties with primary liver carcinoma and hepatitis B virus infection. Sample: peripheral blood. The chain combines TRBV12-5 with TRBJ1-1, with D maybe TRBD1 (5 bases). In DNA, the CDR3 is TGTGCTAGTGGTTTTATAAGCGGACAAACAGGTGTAACTGAAGCTTTCTTT. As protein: CASGFISGQTGVTEAFF.